Each of the 26 T cell receptor beta chains below was sequenced from the same sample in a study of blood T cell repertoires in COVID-19 (dated by TCRdb to 2018 to 2021). The protocol used for the library was the immunoSEQ multiplex PCR assay. Not all clones reach the TCRdb copy of this immuneACCESS table, which keeps in-frame sequences only. Checked studies attribute under half of the gap to unresolved V genes and leave the rest unexplained. Across this sample there are fewer than 300,000 clones, with 83% seen only once. Of the sample, 5% to 6% falls within the top ten clones. The sequencing input was peripheral blood. The source of these receptors is an elderly man with acute or convalescent COVID-19.

A single count supports this clone. The chain carries TRBV24-1 and TRBJ2-1, with 11 bases fitting TRBD1. The CDR3 contains 16 residues. Looked up from germline, CDR1 is KGHDR and CDR2 is SFDVKD. Trimming took 2 bases from V and 8 from J; bases not matched to a gene: 7. CDR3 region: CATSDSAGQGVDEQFF. The CDR3, as DNA: TGTGCCACCAGTGATTCCGCGGGACAGGGGGTAGATGAGCAGTTCTTC.

The chain employs TRBV6-5 and TRBJ1-2, with D hard to call. CDR1 is MNHEY, CDR2 SVGAGI, per germline. V was trimmed by 4 bases and J by 4 bases, leaving 7 bases between them. The length of the CDR3 is 12 residues. The DNA of the CDR3 is TGTGCCAGCAGTTCCGAGAGCTATGGCTACACCTTC. Translated: CASSSESYGYTF.

The rearrangement links TRBV3-1 (or the pseudogene TRBV3-2) to TRBJ1-2, with 8 bases lining up with TRBD1. V shed 7 bases and J 5 bases; nucleotides not matched to a gene: 6. The CDR3 runs to 13 residues. Germline CDR1 and CDR2: LGHDT and YNNKEL (reference sequence). Written as DNA, the CDR3 is TGTGCCAGCAACAGGGGGAGGTCTTATGGCTACACCTTC. Translating it yields CASNRGRSYGYTF.

The rearrangement uses TRBV5-4 and TRBJ2-7; maybe TRBD2 (5 bases). Germline V lookup: CDR1 SGHNT, CDR2 YYREEE (reference sequence). Trimming left V 4 bases short and J 6 bases short, with 17 bases between. This CDR3 has 14 residues. The CDR3 nucleotides are TGTGCCAGCAGCCAAAGGACTTATGAAGGCGAGCAGTACTTC. Protein sequence: CASSQRTYEGEQYF. The complete variable domain, with remaining parts taken from reference TRBV5-4 and TRBJ2-7, reads ETGVTQSPTHLIKTRGQQVTLRCSSQSGHNTVSWYQQALGQGPQFIFQYYREEENGRGNFPPRFSGLQFPNYSSELNVNALELDDSALYLCASSQRTYEGEQYFGPGTRLTVT.

The chain uses TRBV19 and TRBJ2-7; 8 positions match TRBD1. The V segment lost 5 bases and the J segment 3 bases; nucleotides outside the gene matches: 3. The CDR3 extends over 13 amino acids. Per germline, CDR1 LNHDA and CDR2 SQIVND (reference sequence). The CDR3: CASSRQGLYEQYF. CDR3 DNA: TGTGCCAGTAGTCGACAGGGGCTCTACGAGCAGTACTTC.

This chain uses TRBV11-2 with TRBJ2-2, with 7 bases lining up with TRBD1. The germline V gene encodes CDR1 SGHAT and CDR2 FQNNGV. The CDR3 contains 17 residues. The ends lost 5 bases at V and 0 bases at J; junction bases unmatched: 9. The CDR3 region has the DNA TGTGCCAGCAGCCCGTCCAGACAGGGTTCGAACACCGGGGAGCTGTTTTTT. Translating gives CASSPSRQGSNTGELFF. Variable domain in full (rest from reference TRBV11-2 and TRBJ2-2): EAGVAQSPRYKIIEKRQSVAFWCNPISGHATLYWYQQILGQGPKLLIQFQNNGVVDDSQLPKDRFSAERLKGVDSTLKIQPAKLEDSAVYLCASSPSRQGSNTGELFFGEGSRLTVL.

The table lists this clone with a few counts. V gene TRBV27 combines with J gene TRBJ2-7; TRBD1 aligns across 7 bases. The CDR3 consists of 14 residues. Per germline, CDR1 MNHEY and CDR2 SMNVEV (reference sequence). J gave up 3 bases and V 5 bases, and 7 bases lay outside the gene matches. This chain's CDR3 is CASSSKGAVYEQYF. DNA for the CDR3: TGTGCCAGCAGTAGTAAGGGGGCGGTCTACGAGCAGTACTTC.

The rearrangement uses TRBV19 and TRBJ1-1; D uncertain. The germline CDR1 and CDR2 sequences are LNHDA and SQIVND (reference sequence). V dropped 1 base and J dropped 4 bases, with 16 bases sitting between them. This CDR3 comprises 16 residues. This CDR3 is CASSIALGLRSTEAFF. In nucleotides, the CDR3 is TGTGCCAGTAGTATAGCTCTCGGGTTAAGGAGCACTGAAGCTTTCTTT.

The V and J genes are TRBV6-5 and TRBJ2-5; D gene unclear. The CDR3 sequence is 13 residues long. Trimming took 6 bases from V and 4 from J, leaving 12 bases between them. The germline CDR1 and CDR2 sequences are MNHEY and SVGAGI. The CDR3 coding sequence is TGTGCCAGCAGCCCCGGGTCTGGAGAGACCCAGTACTTC. Protein product: CASSPGSGETQYF.

The chain employs TRBV10-3 and TRBJ2-2, with TRBD1 as a possible D gene (6 bases). V was shortened by 8 bases and J by 1 base, with 8 bases between the two germline ends. Germline V gene lookup returns CDR1 ENHRY and CDR2 SYGVKD. This CDR3 spans 13 amino acids. CDR3 loop: CAIPGQNTGELFF. The CDR3 DNA reads TGTGCCATCCCGGGACAGAACACCGGGGAGCTGTTTTTT.

J is TRBJ2-3 and V is TRBV6-1; 9 bases fit TRBD2. V shed 3 bases, J shed 1 base, and the junction held 5 bases outside the gene matches. Germline CDR1 and CDR2: MNHNS and SASEGT. The CDR3 covers 16 residues. CDR3 protein: CASSEGAGGGTDTQYF. The CDR3 nucleotides read TGTGCCAGCAGTGAGGGAGCGGGAGGTGGCACAGATACGCAGTATTTT.

CDR3 DNA: TGCGCCAGCAGCAAAGGAGCTAATGAAAAACTGTTTTTT. As protein: CASSKGANEKLFF. This sequence joins TRBV5-1 and TRBJ1-4; no clear D gene. This CDR3 contains 13 residues. V was trimmed by 4 bases and J by 3 bases, leaving 7 bases between them. CDR1 is SGHRS and CDR2 is YFSETQ in the germline V gene.

The CDR3 bases are TGTGCCAGCAGCGGACTAGCGGGGGGGGCTGAGACCCAGTACTTC. Translated, it gives CASSGLAGGAETQYF. This sequence joins TRBV2 and TRBJ2-5, with 15 bases matching TRBD2. Germline V gene lookup returns CDR1 SNHLY and CDR2 FYNNEI. The CDR3 contains 15 residues. V lost 6 bases to trimming and J lost 5 bases; unmatched junction nucleotides: 4.

About this clone: The sample contains more than one DNA sequence encoding this CDR3. The chain has TRBV5-1 and TRBJ1-2; 8 bases map to TRBD1. This CDR3 has 15 residues. J was trimmed by 0 bases and V by 1 base; bases with no gene match: 2. The germline CDR1 and CDR2 sequences are SGHRS and YFSETQ. CDR3 loop: CASSLRQGSNYGYTF. Here the CDR3 DNA reads TGCGCCAGCAGCTTGCGACAGGGGTCTAACTATGGCTACACCTTC.

This clone was counted a single time. This chain uses TRBV6-6 with TRBJ2-7; TRBD2 agrees at 10 bases. The CDR3 has 15 residues. CDR1 is MNHNY, CDR2 SVGAGI, per germline (reference sequence). V lost 5 bases, J lost 3 bases, and 7 bases stayed unmatched. Written as DNA, the CDR3 is TGTGCCAGCAGTGACGAAGCGGGAGGGATCTACGAGCAGTACTTC. Encoded protein: CASSDEAGGIYEQYF.

The chain combines TRBV30 with TRBJ1-1; a possible D gene is TRBD1 (6 bases). V lost 3 bases and J 9 bases, leaving 11 bases between the germline ends. The CDR3 extends over 11 amino acids. Per germline, CDR1 GTSNPN and CDR2 SVGIG (reference sequence). The chain's CDR3 is CAWSADSKAFF. The CDR3 bases are TGTGCCTGGAGCGCGGACAGCAAAGCTTTCTTT.

This chain connects TRBV30 to TRBJ1-3; TRBD1 aligns across 8 bases. Unmatched junction bases numbered 6, after V lost 5 bases and J lost 0 bases. The germline V gene encodes CDR1 GTSNPN and CDR2 SVGIG (reference sequence). The CDR3 has 15 residues. The CDR3 coding sequence is TGTGCCTGGGCCCCCGGGACAGGCTCTGGAAACACCATATATTTT. Translating it yields CAWAPGTGSGNTIYF.

This clone was seen just once. V is TRBV7-2 and J is TRBJ2-3; 9 bases align to TRBD2. After removal of 1 base from V and 1 base from J, the junction contained 9 bases not matched to a gene. The germline CDR1 and CDR2 sequences are SGHTA and FQGNSA. The CDR3 totals 18 residues. CDR3 sequence reads: CASSLGRASGIGTDTQYF. CDR3 bases: TGTGCCAGCAGCTTAGGGAGGGCTAGCGGGATAGGCACAGATACGCAGTATTTT.

The chain recombines TRBV6-9 with TRBJ1-2; TRBD1 is a possible D gene (6 bases). In germline, CDR1 is MNHGY, CDR2 SVAAGI. The CDR3 contains 15 residues. The V gene lost 3 bases and the J gene lost 4 bases, with 15 bases spanning the gap. The CDR3 loop reads CASSYGQGPGYGYTF. The CDR3, as DNA: TGTGCCAGCAGTTACGGCCAGGGGCCGGGCTATGGCTACACCTTC.

V and J are TRBV6-4 and TRBJ1-5, with D uncertain. V was shortened by 10 bases and J by 4 bases, with 5 bases between the two germline ends. The CDR3 totals 10 residues. Germline-derived CDR1 and CDR2 are MRHNA and SNTAGT. CDR3 residues: CAKSNQPQHF. For the CDR3, the DNA is TGTGCCAAATCAAATCAGCCCCAGCATTTT.

This clone was seen many times. The CDR3 here is CASSEIAGTYNSPLHF. In nucleotides, the CDR3 is TGTGCCAGCAGTGAGATAGCAGGGACTTATAATTCACCCCTCCACTTT. The genes are TRBV2 and TRBJ1-6; a weak D match, TRBD1 (5 bases). The germline V gene encodes CDR1 SNHLY and CDR2 FYNNEI. The CDR3 length is 16 residues. Deletions cut 3 bases from V and 4 bases from J, with 13 bases between.

The rearrangement links TRBV27 to TRBJ1-5, with D uncertain. Deletions cut 5 bases from V and 3 bases from J, with 14 bases between. The CDR3 extends over 15 amino acids. Germline CDR1 and CDR2: MNHEY and SMNVEV (reference sequence). Here the CDR3 reads CASSIAAGLNQPQHF. The DNA for the CDR3 is TGTGCCAGCAGTATTGCGGCAGGACTCAATCAGCCCCAGCATTTT.

The chain carries TRBV18 and TRBJ2-7; D might be TRBD2 (6 bases). CDR3 length: 17 amino acids. Germline CDR1 and CDR2: KGHSH and LQKENI. V was pared by 4 bases and J by 1 base, with 20 bases between. CDR3 nucleotides: TGTGCCAGCTCACAAGCCGGGACTCCTATCAGATCCTACGAGCAGTACTTC. This sequence encodes CASSQAGTPIRSYEQYF.

The genes are TRBV28 and TRBJ1-2, with a possible D match to TRBD1 (5 bases). CDR1 is MDHEN and CDR2 is SYDVKM in the germline V gene. The CDR3 extends over 12 amino acids. V was shortened by 6 bases and J by 6 bases, with 11 bases between the two germline ends. This CDR3 is CASRGQPNGYTF. For the CDR3, the DNA is TGTGCCAGCAGGGGGCAGCCCAATGGCTACACCTTC.

The DNA of the CDR3 is TGCAGCGTGAAGACAGGGAGAGATGGCTACACCTTC. It translates to CSVKTGRDGYTF. The chain recombines TRBV29-1 with TRBJ1-2; 7 bases line up with TRBD1. With 6 bases clipped from V and 6 bases from J, the junction kept 7 bases outside the gene matches. Germline CDR1 and CDR2: SQVTM and ANQGSEA. This CDR3 spans 12 amino acids.

V gene TRBV24-1 combines with J gene TRBJ1-5, with TRBD1 matching over 11 bases. This CDR3 is 14 amino acids long. Germline values: CDR1 KGHDR, CDR2 SFDVKD. The V segment lost 5 bases and the J segment 5 bases; nucleotides outside the gene matches: 1. The DNA for the CDR3 is TGTGCCACCAGTGGGGGACAGGGGGATCAGCCCCAGCATTTT. This translates into CATSGGQGDQPQHF.